This entry lists 7 T cell receptor beta chains sequenced from one sample in a study of cytomegalovirus exposure and HLA in healthy donors. Sequencing was performed with immunoSEQ multiplex PCR; in TCRdb, only in-frame clones are kept and a portion is missing. This sample carries 90,000 to 120,000 clones, approximately 94% of them seen once, and the ten largest clones take 0.67%. The material sequenced was PBMCs. These receptor sequences come from a woman under 30 in good health and CMV-seronegative.

The chain joins TRBV7-9 to TRBJ2-1, with 8 bases lining up with TRBD1. The germline CDR1 and CDR2 sequences are SEHNR and FQNEAQ (reference sequence). This CDR3 has 18 residues. Trimming removed 0 bases from V and 1 base from J; junction bases left unmatched: 8. CDR3 DNA sequence: TGTGCCAGCAGCTTAGCGTGGGCAGGGGGCCCTTCCTACAATGAGCAGTTCTTC. This codes for CASSLAWAGGPSYNEQFF.

V usage is TRBV27 and J usage is TRBJ1-4; D not certain. V dropped 1 base and J dropped 8 bases, with 11 bases sitting between them. CDR1 is MNHEY, CDR2 SMNVEV, per germline (reference sequence). The CDR3 has 14 amino acids. The CDR3 DNA reads as TGTGCCAGCAGTTTATTGAGGAGCGGGGAAAAACTGTTTTTT. Its protein is CASSLLRSGEKLFF.

The rearrangement uses TRBV4-3 and TRBJ2-7, with 8 bases lining up with TRBD1. This CDR3 is built from 16 residues. The germline V gene has CDR1 LGHNA and CDR2 YSLEER. J lost 2 bases, V lost 4 bases, and 10 bases had no gene match. The CDR3 nucleotides read TGCGCCAGCAGCCTCGTCCCGGGACAGGCAGCCTACGAGCAGTACTTC. Translating gives CASSLVPGQAAYEQYF.

V gene TRBV18 combines with J gene TRBJ1-4; 9 nucleotides line up with TRBD1. CDR3 length: 14 residues. Germline CDR1 and CDR2: KGHSH and LQKENI. J gave up 6 bases and V 6 bases, and 5 bases lay outside the gene matches. CDR3 DNA: TGTGCCAGCTCGGCGGGACAGGGAGATGAAAAACTGTTTTTT. This codes for CASSAGQGDEKLFF.

The V and J genes are TRBV7-8 and TRBJ2-5; 7 positions agree with TRBD1. The CDR3 extends over 19 amino acids. With 5 bases clipped from V and 7 bases from J, the junction kept 25 bases outside the gene matches. Germline-derived CDR1 and CDR2 are SGHVS and FQNEAQ. The CDR3 is CASSISGTAFFSRGGTQYF. In nucleotides, the CDR3 is TGTGCCAGCAGCATATCCGGGACAGCCTTTTTTTCTCGAGGGGGGACCCAGTACTTC. Full variable domain (remainder filled in from reference TRBV7-8 and TRBJ2-5): GAGVSQSPRYKVAKRGQDVALRCDPISGHVSLFWYQQALGQGPEFLTYFQNEAQLDKSGLPSDRFFAERPEGSVSTLKIQRTQQEDSAVYLCASSISGTAFFSRGGTQYFGPGTRLLVL.

This clone was detected once. The V call is TRBV4-2, the J call TRBJ2-3; 15 nucleotides line up with TRBD2. Germline values: CDR1 LGHNA, CDR2 YNFKEQ. The CDR3 has 20 residues. J lost 0 bases, V lost 3 bases, and 10 bases had no gene match. CDR3 in amino acids: CASSQVGLAGGGGSTDTQYF. The DNA of the CDR3 is TGTGCCAGCAGCCAGGTGGGACTAGCGGGGGGAGGTGGGAGCACAGATACGCAGTATTTT.

This rearrangement joins TRBV7-2 to TRBJ2-1, with TRBD1 as a possible D gene (7 bases). This CDR3 is 17 amino acids long. CDR1 is SGHTA and CDR2 is FQGNSA in the germline V gene. Trimming stripped 2 bases from V and 7 bases from J, with 21 bases between. DNA of the CDR3: TGTGCCAGCAGCTTAATAGGGCAGGGGGGTAACAAAAATGAGCAGTTCTTC. Translated: CASSLIGQGGNKNEQFF.